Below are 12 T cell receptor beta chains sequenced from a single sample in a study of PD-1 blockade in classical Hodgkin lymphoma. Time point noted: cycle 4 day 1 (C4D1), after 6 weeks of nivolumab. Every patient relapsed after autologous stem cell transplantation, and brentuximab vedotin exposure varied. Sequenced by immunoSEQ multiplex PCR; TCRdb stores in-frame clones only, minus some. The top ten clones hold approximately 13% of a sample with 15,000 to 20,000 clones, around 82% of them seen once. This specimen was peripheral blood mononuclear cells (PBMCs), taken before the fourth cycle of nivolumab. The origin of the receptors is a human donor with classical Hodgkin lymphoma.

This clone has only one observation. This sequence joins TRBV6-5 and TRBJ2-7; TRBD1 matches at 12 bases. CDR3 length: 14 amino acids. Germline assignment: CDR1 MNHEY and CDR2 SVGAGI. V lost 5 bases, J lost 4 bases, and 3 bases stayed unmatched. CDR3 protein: CASSQGQGAYEQYF. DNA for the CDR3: TGTGCCAGCAGTCAGGGACAGGGGGCTTACGAGCAGTACTTC.

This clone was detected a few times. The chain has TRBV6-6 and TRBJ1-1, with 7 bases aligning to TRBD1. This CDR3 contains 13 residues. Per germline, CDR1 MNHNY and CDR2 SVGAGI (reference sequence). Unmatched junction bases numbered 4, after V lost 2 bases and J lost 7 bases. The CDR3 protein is CASSYGTALEAFF. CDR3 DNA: TGTGCCAGCAGTTACGGGACAGCCCTTGAAGCTTTCTTT.

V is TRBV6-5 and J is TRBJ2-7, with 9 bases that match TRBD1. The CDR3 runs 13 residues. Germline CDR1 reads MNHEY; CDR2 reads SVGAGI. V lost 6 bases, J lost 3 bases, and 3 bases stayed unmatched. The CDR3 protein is CASRRQGDYEQYF. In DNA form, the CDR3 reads TGTGCCAGCAGACGACAGGGGGACTACGAGCAGTACTTC.

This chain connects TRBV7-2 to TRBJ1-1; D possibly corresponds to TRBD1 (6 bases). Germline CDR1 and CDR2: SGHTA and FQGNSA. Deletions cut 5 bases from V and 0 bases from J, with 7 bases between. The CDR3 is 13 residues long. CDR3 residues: CASSNRVNTEAFF. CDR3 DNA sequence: TGTGCCAGCAGCAACAGGGTGAACACTGAAGCTTTCTTT.

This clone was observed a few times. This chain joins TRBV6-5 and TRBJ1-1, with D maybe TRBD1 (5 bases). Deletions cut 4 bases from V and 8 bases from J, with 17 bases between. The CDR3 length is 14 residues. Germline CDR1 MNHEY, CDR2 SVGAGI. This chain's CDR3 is CASSSPGFLKEAFF. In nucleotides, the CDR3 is TGTGCCAGCAGTTCCCCAGGGTTCCTAAAGGAAGCTTTCTTT.

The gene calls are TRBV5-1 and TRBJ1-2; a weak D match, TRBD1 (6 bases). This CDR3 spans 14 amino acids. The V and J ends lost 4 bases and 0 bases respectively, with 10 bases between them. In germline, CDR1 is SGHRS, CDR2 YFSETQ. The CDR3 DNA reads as TGCGCCAGCAGCGAGGGACATACTAACTATGGCTACACCTTC. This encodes CASSEGHTNYGYTF. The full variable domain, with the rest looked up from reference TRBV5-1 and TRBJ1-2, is KAGVTQTPRYLIKTRGQQVTLSCSPISGHRSVSWYQQTPGQGLQFLFEYFSETQRNKGNFPGRFSGRQFSNSRSEMNVSTLELGDSALYLCASSEGHTNYGYTFGSGTRLTVV.

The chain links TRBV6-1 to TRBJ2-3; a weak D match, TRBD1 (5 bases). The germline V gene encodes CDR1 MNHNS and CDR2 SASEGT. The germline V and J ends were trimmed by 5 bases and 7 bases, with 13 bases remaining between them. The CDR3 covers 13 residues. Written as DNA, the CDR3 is TGTGCCAGCAGTACCGACAGTGTTAATACGCAGTATTTT. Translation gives CASSTDSVNTQYF.

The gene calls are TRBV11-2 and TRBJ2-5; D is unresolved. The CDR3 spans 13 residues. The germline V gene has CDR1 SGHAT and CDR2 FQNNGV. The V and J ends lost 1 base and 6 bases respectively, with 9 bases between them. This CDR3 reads CASSLGLVQTQYF. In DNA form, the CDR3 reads TGTGCCAGCAGCTTAGGCTTGGTCCAGACCCAGTACTTC.

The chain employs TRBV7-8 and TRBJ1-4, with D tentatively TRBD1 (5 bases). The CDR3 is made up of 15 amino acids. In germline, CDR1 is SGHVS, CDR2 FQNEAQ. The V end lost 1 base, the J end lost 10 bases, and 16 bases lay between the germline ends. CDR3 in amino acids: CASSLEGGVGGKLFF. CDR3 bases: TGTGCCAGCAGCTTAGAGGGAGGGGTGGGCGGAAAACTGTTTTTT.

CDR3 nucleotides: TGCGCCAGCAGCTTGGTTGACGGACTCGGGGATGGCTACACCTTC. Encoded protein: CASSLVDGLGDGYTF. The chain combines TRBV5-1 with TRBJ1-2; no clear D gene. The CDR3 has 15 amino acids. V was clipped by 0 bases and J by 6 bases, with 15 bases between them. Germline V gene lookup returns CDR1 SGHRS and CDR2 YFSETQ. Variable domain in full (rest from reference TRBV5-1 and TRBJ1-2): KAGVTQTPRYLIKTRGQQVTLSCSPISGHRSVSWYQQTPGQGLQFLFEYFSETQRNKGNFPGRFSGRQFSNSRSEMNVSTLELGDSALYLCASSLVDGLGDGYTFGSGTRLTVV.

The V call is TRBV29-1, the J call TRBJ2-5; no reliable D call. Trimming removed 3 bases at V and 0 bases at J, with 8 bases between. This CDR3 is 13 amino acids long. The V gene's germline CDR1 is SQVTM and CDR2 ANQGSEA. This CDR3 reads CSVDGNNQETQYF. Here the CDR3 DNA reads TGCAGCGTTGATGGGAATAACCAAGAGACCCAGTACTTC.

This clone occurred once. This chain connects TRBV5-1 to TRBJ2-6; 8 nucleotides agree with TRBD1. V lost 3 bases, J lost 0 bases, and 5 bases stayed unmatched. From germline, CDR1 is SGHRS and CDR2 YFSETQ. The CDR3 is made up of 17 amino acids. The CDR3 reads CASSWTGPSSGANVLTF. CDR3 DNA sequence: TGCGCCAGCAGCTGGACAGGGCCAAGCTCTGGGGCCAACGTCCTGACTTTC.